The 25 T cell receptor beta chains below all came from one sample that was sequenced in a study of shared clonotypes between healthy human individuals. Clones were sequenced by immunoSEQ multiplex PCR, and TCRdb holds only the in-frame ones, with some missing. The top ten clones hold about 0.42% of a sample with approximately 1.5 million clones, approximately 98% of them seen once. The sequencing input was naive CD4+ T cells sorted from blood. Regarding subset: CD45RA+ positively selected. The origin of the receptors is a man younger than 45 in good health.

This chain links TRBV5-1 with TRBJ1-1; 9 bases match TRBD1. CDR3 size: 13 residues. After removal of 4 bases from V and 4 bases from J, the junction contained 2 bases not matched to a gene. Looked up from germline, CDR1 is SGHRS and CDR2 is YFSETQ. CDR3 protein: CASSAQGATEAFF. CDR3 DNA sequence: TGCGCCAGCAGCGCACAGGGGGCCACTGAAGCTTTCTTT.

For the CDR3, the DNA is TGCAGCGTAAAACACCTCTCCGGGGCCAACGTCCTGACTTTC. It yields the protein CSVKHLSGANVLTF. The genes are TRBV29-1 and TRBJ2-6, with D unresolved. V was clipped by 6 bases and J by 4 bases, with 13 bases between them. Per germline, CDR1 SQVTM and CDR2 ANQGSEA. The CDR3 spans 14 residues. The full variable domain, its missing parts supplied by reference TRBV29-1 and TRBJ2-6, is SAVISQKPSRDICQRGTSLTIQCQVDSQVTMMFWYRQQPGQSLTLIATANQGSEATYESGFVIDKFPISRPNLTFSTLTVSNMSPEDSSIYLCSVKHLSGANVLTFGAGSRLTVL.

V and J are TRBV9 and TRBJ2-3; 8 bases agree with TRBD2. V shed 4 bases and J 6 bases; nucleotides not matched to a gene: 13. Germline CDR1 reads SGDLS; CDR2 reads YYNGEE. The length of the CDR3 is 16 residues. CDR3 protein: CASSSQRGSVRDTQYF. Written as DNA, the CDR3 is TGTGCCAGCAGCTCGCAGCGGGGGTCCGTAAGGGATACGCAGTATTTT.

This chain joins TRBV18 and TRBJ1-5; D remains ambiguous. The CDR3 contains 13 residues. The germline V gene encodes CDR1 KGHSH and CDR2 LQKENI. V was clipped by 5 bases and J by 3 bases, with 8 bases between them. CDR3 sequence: CASSDGYNQPQHF. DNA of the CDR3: TGTGCCAGCTCAGACGGATACAATCAGCCCCAGCATTTT.

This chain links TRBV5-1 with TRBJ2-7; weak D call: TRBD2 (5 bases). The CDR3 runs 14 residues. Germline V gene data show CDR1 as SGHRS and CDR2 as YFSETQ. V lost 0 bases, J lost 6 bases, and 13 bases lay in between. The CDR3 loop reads CASSLVRGIGEQYF. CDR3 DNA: TGCGCCAGCAGCTTGGTCCGGGGAATTGGCGAGCAGTACTTC. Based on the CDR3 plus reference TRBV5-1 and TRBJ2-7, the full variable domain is KAGVTQTPRYLIKTRGQQVTLSCSPISGHRSVSWYQQTPGQGLQFLFEYFSETQRNKGNFPGRFSGRQFSNSRSEMNVSTLELGDSALYLCASSLVRGIGEQYFGPGTRLTVT.

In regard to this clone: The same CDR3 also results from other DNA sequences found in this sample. Written as DNA, the CDR3 is TGTGCCAGCGGAGGACAGGGAGGAAACACCATATATTTT. Residues: CASGGQGGNTIYF. The chain recombines TRBV6-1 with TRBJ1-3, with 8 bases fitting TRBD1. J gave up 4 bases and V 8 bases, and 4 bases lay outside the gene matches. The length of the CDR3 is 13 residues. Per germline, CDR1 MNHNS and CDR2 SASEGT.

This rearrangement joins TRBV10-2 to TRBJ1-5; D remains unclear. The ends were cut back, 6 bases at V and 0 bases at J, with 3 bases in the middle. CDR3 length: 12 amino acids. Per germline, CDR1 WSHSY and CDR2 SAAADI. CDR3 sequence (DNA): TGCGCCAGCAGGAGTAGCAATCAGCCCCAGCATTTT. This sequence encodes CASRSSNQPQHF.

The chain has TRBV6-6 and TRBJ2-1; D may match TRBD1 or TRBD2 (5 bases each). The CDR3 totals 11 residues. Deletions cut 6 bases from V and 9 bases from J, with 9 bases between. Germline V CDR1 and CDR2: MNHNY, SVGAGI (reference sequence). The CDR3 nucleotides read TGTGCCAGCAGCTCTGGGGGTGAGCAGTTCTTC. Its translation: CASSSGGEQFF.

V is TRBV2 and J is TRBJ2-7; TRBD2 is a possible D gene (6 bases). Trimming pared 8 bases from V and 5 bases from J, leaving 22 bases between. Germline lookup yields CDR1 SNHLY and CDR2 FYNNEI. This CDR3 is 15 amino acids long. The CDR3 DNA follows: TGTGCCAGCGCCTCTCACTTCTTAGCGGCTCACGAGCAGTACTTC. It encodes CASASHFLAAHEQYF. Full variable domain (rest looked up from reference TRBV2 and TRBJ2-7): EPEVTQTPSHQVTQMGQEVILRCVPISNHLYFYWYRQILGQKVEFLVSFYNNEISEKSEIFDDQFSVERPDGSNFTLKIRSTKLEDSAMYFCASASHFLAAHEQYFGPGTRLTVT.

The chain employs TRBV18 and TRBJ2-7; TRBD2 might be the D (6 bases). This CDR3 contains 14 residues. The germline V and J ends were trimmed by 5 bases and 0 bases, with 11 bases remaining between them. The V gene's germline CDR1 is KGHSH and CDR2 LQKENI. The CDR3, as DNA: TGTGCCAGCTCAGTAGGGACTGGCTCCTACGAGCAGTACTTC. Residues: CASSVGTGSYEQYF.

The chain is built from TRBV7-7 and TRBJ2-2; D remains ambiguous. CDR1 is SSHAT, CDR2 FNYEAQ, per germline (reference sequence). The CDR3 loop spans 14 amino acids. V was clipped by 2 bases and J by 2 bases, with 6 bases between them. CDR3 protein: CASSLRHNTGELFF. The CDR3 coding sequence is TGTGCCAGCAGCTTACGACACAACACCGGGGAGCTGTTTTTT.

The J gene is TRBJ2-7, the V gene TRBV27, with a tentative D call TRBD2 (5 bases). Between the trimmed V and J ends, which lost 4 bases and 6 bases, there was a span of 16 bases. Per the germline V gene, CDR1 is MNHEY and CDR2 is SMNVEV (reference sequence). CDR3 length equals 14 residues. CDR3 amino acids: CASSSLVPQSEQYF. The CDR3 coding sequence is TGTGCCAGCAGTTCACTAGTCCCCCAGTCCGAGCAGTACTTC.

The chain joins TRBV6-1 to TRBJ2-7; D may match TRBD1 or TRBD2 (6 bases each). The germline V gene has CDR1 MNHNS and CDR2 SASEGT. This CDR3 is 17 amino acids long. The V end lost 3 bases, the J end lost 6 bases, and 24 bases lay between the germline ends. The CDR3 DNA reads TGTGCCAGCAGTGACGGGGGTACAGGGCCATCTTCGGCCGAGCAGTACTTC. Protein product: CASSDGGTGPSSAEQYF.

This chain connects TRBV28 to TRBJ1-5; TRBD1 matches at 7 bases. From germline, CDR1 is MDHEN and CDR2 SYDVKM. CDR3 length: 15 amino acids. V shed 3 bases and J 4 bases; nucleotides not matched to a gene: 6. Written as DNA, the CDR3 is TGTGCCAGCAGTTTCCTGGGACAGCAAAATCAGCCCCAGCATTTT. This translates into CASSFLGQQNQPQHF. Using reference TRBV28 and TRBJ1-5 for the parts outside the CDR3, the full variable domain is DVKVTQSSRYLVKRTGEKVFLECVQDMDHENMFWYRQDPGLGLRLIYFSYDVKMKEKGDIPEGYSVSREKKERFSLILESASTNQTSMYLCASSFLGQQNQPQHFGDGTRLSIL.

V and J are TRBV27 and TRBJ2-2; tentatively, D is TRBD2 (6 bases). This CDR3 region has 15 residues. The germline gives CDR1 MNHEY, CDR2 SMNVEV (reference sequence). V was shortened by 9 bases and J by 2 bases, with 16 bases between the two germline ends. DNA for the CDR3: TGTGCCAGTCGAAGGGCGGGGCCAAACACCGGGGAGCTGTTTTTT. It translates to CASRRAGPNTGELFF.

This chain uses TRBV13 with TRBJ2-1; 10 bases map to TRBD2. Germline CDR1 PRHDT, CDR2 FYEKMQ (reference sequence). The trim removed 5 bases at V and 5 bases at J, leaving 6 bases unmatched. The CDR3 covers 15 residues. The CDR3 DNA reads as TGTGCCAGCAGCCAAGGACTAGCGGTTCACAATGAGCAGTTCTTC. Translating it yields CASSQGLAVHNEQFF.

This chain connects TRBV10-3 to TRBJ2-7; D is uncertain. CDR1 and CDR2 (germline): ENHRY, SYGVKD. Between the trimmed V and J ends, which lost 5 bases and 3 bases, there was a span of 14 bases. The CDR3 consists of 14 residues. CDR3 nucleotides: TGTGCCATCAGTCCTTCCAACTTGGACTACGAGCAGTACTTC. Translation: CAISPSNLDYEQYF.

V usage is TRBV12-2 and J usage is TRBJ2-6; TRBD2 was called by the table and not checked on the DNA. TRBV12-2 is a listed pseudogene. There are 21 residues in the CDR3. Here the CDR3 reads CASRLAGTSGSLISGANVLTF. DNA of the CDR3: TGTGCAAGTCGCTTAGCCGGGACTAGCGGGAGCTTAATCTCTGGGGCCAACGTCCTGACTTTC.

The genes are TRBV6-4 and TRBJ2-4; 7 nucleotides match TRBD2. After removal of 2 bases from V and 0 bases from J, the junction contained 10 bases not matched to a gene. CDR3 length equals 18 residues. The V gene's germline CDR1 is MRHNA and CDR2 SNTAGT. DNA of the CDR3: TGTGCCAGCAGTGACGGATATTGGAGCGGGAAAGCCAAAAACATTCAGTACTTC. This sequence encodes CASSDGYWSGKAKNIQYF.

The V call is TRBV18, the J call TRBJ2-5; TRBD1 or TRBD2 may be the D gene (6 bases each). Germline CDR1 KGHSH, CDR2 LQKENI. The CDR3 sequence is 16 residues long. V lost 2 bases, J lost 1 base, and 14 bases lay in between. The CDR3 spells CASSPLPEGGQETQYF. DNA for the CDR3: TGTGCCAGCTCACCATTGCCCGAGGGGGGCCAAGAGACCCAGTACTTC.

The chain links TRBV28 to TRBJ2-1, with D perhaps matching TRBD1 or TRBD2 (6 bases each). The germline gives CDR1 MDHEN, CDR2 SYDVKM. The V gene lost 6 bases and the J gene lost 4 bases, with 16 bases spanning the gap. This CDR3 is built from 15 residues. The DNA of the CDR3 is TGTGCCAGCAGCCTCCTGCCGGGGGCTTACAATGAGCAGTTCTTC. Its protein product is CASSLLPGAYNEQFF.

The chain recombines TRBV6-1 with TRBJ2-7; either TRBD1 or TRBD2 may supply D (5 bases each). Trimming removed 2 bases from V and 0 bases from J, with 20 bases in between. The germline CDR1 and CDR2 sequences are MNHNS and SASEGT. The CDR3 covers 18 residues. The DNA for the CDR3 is TGTGCCAGCAGTGAAAACGTTTTGAGGGGAATCGTCTCCTACGAGCAGTACTTC. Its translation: CASSENVLRGIVSYEQYF.

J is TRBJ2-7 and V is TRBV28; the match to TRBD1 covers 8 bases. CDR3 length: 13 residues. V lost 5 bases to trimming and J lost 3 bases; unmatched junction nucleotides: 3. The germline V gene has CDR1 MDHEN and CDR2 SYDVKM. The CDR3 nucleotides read TGTGCCAGCAGTGACGGACAGGGCTACGAGCAGTACTTC. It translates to CASSDGQGYEQYF.

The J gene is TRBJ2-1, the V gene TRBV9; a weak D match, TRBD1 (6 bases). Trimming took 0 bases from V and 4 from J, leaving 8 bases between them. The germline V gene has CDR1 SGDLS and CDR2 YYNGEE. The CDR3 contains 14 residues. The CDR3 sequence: CASSVDRVYNEQFF. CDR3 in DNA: TGTGCCAGCAGCGTAGACAGGGTGTACAATGAGCAGTTCTTC.

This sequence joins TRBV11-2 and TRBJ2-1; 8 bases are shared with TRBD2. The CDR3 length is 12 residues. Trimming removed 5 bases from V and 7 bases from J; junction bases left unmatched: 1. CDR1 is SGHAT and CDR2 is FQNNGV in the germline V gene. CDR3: CASSPSGNEQFF. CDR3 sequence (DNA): TGTGCCAGCAGCCCTAGCGGGAATGAGCAGTTCTTC.